The rows below give T cell receptor beta chains drawn from one sample of a study of blood T cell repertoires in COVID-19. Method: immunoSEQ multiplex PCR; TCRdb's copy keeps in-frame clones and lacks some. The sample has about 670,000 clones; approximately 90% are singletons. Sequenced: peripheral blood. Receptors were obtained from a woman in her late teens or twenties with acute or convalescent COVID-19. CDR3s include the opening cysteine and the closing phenylalanine or tryptophan. The D gene is left open where the match is weak. For some rows the clone size is stated as once, few or many, or as a class when expanded; others skip it.

j_gene: TRBJ2-7; d_gene: TRBD1; v_gene: TRBV7-9; abundance: -; CDR3aa: CASSLAGQGYEQYF; CDR3nt: TGTGCCAGCAGCCTTGCGGGACAGGGCTACGAGCAGTACTTC
j_gene: TRBJ1-2; d_gene: -; v_gene: TRBV27; abundance: -; CDR3aa: CASRRTGGANYGYTF; CDR3nt: TGTGCCAGCAGAAGAACAGGCGGAGCTAACTATGGCTACACCTTC
j_gene: TRBJ1-6; d_gene: -; v_gene: TRBV3-1/TRBV3-2; abundance: -; CDR3aa: CASSQVFSVFDNSPLHF; CDR3nt: TGTGCCAGCAGCCAAGTTTTTTCAGTCTTCGATAATTCACCCCTCCACTTT
j_gene: TRBJ1-1; d_gene: TRBD1; v_gene: TRBV7-3; abundance: -; CDR3aa: CASSVRQGTEAFF; CDR3nt: TGTGCCAGCAGCGTCCGACAGGGAACTGAAGCTTTCTTT
j_gene: TRBJ1-6; d_gene: -; v_gene: TRBV30; abundance: -; CDR3aa: CAWKTRDIFGSGFLKGPSPLHF; CDR3nt: TGTGCCTGGAAGACTCGGGACATCTTTGGTAGTGGATTCTTGAAAGGACCATCACCCCTCCACTTT
j_gene: TRBJ1-1; d_gene: -; v_gene: TRBV6-2/TRBV6-3; abundance: -; CDR3aa: CASSFETEMNTEAFF; CDR3nt: TGTGCCAGCAGCTTCGAAACTGAGATGAACACTGAAGCTTTCTTT
j_gene: TRBJ1-1; d_gene: TRBD1; v_gene: TRBV18; abundance: -; CDR3aa: CASSLRQGELNTEAFF; CDR3nt: TGTGCCAGCTCACTACGACAGGGGGAACTAAACACTGAAGCTTTCTTT
j_gene: TRBJ1-2; d_gene: -; v_gene: TRBV20-1; abundance: -; CDR3aa: CSASIQGRLHVGGYTF; CDR3nt: TGCAGTGCTAGTATACAGGGTCGGTTGCACGTCGGTGGCTACACCTTC
j_gene: TRBJ2-3; d_gene: TRBD2; v_gene: TRBV2; abundance: -; CDR3aa: CASAPSGGGDRTDTQYF; CDR3nt: TGTGCCAGCGCGCCATCAGGCGGGGGTGACCGCACAGATACGCAGTATTTT
j_gene: TRBJ2-7; d_gene: TRBD2; v_gene: TRBV5-4; abundance: -; CDR3aa: CASSFLGGYEQYF; CDR3nt: TGTGCCAGCAGCTTTTTGGGAGGGTACGAGCAGTACTTC
j_gene: TRBJ2-2; d_gene: TRBD1; v_gene: TRBV5-1; abundance: -; CDR3aa: CASSLGRPQGQGAINTGELFF; CDR3nt: TGCGCCAGCAGCTTGGGACGCCCCCAGGGACAGGGGGCTATTAACACCGGGGAGCTGTTTTTT
j_gene: TRBJ2-7; d_gene: -; v_gene: TRBV28; abundance: -; CDR3aa: CASNFLGTYEQYF; CDR3nt: TGTGCCAGCAATTTCCTCGGGACCTACGAGCAGTACTTC
j_gene: TRBJ1-5; d_gene: -; v_gene: TRBV30; abundance: -; CDR3aa: CAWSRGGGGGGQPQHF; CDR3nt: TGTGCCTGGAGCCGCGGGGGCGGGGGAGGAGGTCAGCCCCAGCATTTT
j_gene: TRBJ1-6; d_gene: -; v_gene: TRBV6-2/TRBV6-3; abundance: -; CDR3aa: CASTPKGYNSPLHF; CDR3nt: TGTGCCAGCACCCCCAAGGGGTATAATTCACCCCTCCACTTT
j_gene: TRBJ2-2; d_gene: TRBD1; v_gene: TRBV19; abundance: -; CDR3aa: CASRIRTGLNTGELFF; CDR3nt: TGTGCCAGTAGGATCCGGACAGGGTTGAACACCGGGGAGCTGTTTTTT
j_gene: TRBJ2-7; d_gene: -; v_gene: TRBV7-9; abundance: -; CDR3aa: CASSLVAGAGNGYEQYF; CDR3nt: TGTGCCAGCAGCTTAGTGGCTGGGGCAGGGAATGGGTACGAGCAGTACTTC
j_gene: TRBJ1-5; d_gene: -; v_gene: TRBV19; abundance: -; CDR3aa: CASGDSFIRSNQPQHF; CDR3nt: TGTGCCAGTGGAGACAGCTTCATTCGCAGCAATCAGCCCCAGCATTTT
j_gene: TRBJ2-7; d_gene: -; v_gene: TRBV4-3; abundance: -; CDR3aa: CASSQEVAGESWTYEQYF; CDR3nt: TGCGCCAGCAGCCAAGAGGTGGCAGGGGAGAGTTGGACCTACGAGCAGTACTTC
j_gene: TRBJ1-1; d_gene: -; v_gene: TRBV27; abundance: -; CDR3aa: CASTGPTGSNTEAFF; CDR3nt: TGTGCCAGCACCGGACCGACAGGTTCGAACACTGAAGCTTTCTTT
j_gene: TRBJ1-5; d_gene: -; v_gene: TRBV19; abundance: once; CDR3aa: CASSLGLGQFFSYQPQHF; CDR3nt: TGTGCCAGTAGTCTGGGCCTCGGACAGTTCTTTTCCTATCAGCCCCAGCATTTT
j_gene: TRBJ1-1; d_gene: TRBD1; v_gene: TRBV27; abundance: -; CDR3aa: CASSSWTGRAFF; CDR3nt: TGTGCCAGCAGTTCATGGACAGGCCGAGCTTTCTTT
j_gene: TRBJ2-4; d_gene: TRBD1; v_gene: TRBV15; abundance: -; CDR3aa: CATSSPPGTGLTAKNIQYF; CDR3nt: TGTGCCACCAGCAGTCCTCCCGGGACAGGTTTAACTGCCAAAAACATTCAGTACTTC
j_gene: TRBJ2-1; d_gene: -; v_gene: TRBV30; abundance: few; CDR3aa: CAWSDRDNEQFF; CDR3nt: TGTGCCTGGAGTGACAGAGACAATGAGCAGTTCTTC
j_gene: TRBJ2-3; d_gene: TRBD1; v_gene: TRBV7-9; abundance: -; CDR3aa: CASSWPGTGRSTDTQYF; CDR3nt: TGTGCCAGCAGCTGGCCCGGGACAGGGAGAAGCACAGATACGCAGTATTTT
j_gene: TRBJ1-3; d_gene: -; v_gene: TRBV4-1; abundance: -; CDR3aa: CASSVQQLTGNTIYF; CDR3nt: TGCGCCAGCAGTGTGCAACAGCTTACTGGAAACACCATATATTTT
j_gene: TRBJ1-6; d_gene: -; v_gene: TRBV6-5; abundance: -; CDR3aa: CASSYYPGHNNSPLHF; CDR3nt: TGTGCCAGCAGTTACTACCCGGGACATAATAATTCACCCCTCCACTTT
j_gene: TRBJ2-3; d_gene: TRBD2; v_gene: TRBV7-2; abundance: -; CDR3aa: CASSTKLAGTDTQYF; CDR3nt: TGTGCCAGCAGCACCAAACTAGCGGGCACAGATACGCAGTATTTT
j_gene: TRBJ1-2; d_gene: -; v_gene: TRBV24-1; abundance: -; CDR3aa: CATSESGDPWGYTF; CDR3nt: TGTGCCACCAGTGAGTCAGGTGACCCCTGGGGCTACACCTTC
j_gene: TRBJ1-2; d_gene: TRBD1; v_gene: TRBV18; abundance: -; CDR3aa: CASSPGQGWGYTF; CDR3nt: TGTGCCAGCTCACCGGGACAGGGGTGGGGCTACACCTTC
j_gene: TRBJ1-5; d_gene: -; v_gene: TRBV7-7; abundance: -; CDR3aa: CASSLIEGSPSNQPQHF; CDR3nt: TGTGCCAGCAGCTTAATAGAGGGTAGCCCAAGCAATCAGCCCCAGCATTTT
j_gene: TRBJ2-2; d_gene: -; v_gene: TRBV5-6; abundance: once; CDR3aa: CASSLVSGELFF; CDR3nt: TGTGCCAGCAGCTTGGTCTCCGGGGAGCTGTTTTTT
j_gene: TRBJ2-7; d_gene: TRBD1; v_gene: TRBV5-1; abundance: -; CDR3aa: CASSTGQGGPYEQYF; CDR3nt: TGCGCCAGCAGCACGGGACAGGGCGGCCCCTACGAGCAGTACTTC
j_gene: TRBJ1-6; d_gene: TRBD1; v_gene: TRBV6-5; abundance: -; CDR3aa: CASSYSTGNSPLHF; CDR3nt: TGTGCCAGCAGTTACTCGACAGGGAATTCACCCCTCCACTTT
j_gene: TRBJ2-1; d_gene: -; v_gene: TRBV5-4; abundance: -; CDR3aa: CASSLGSSEQFF; CDR3nt: TGTGCCAGCAGCTTGGGTAGCAGTGAGCAGTTCTTC
j_gene: TRBJ1-2; d_gene: TRBD1; v_gene: TRBV9; abundance: -; CDR3aa: CASSASDRSYTF; CDR3nt: TGTGCCAGCAGCGCCTCGGACAGGAGCTACACCTTC
j_gene: TRBJ2-3; d_gene: TRBD2; v_gene: TRBV5-1; abundance: -; CDR3aa: CASSQPPSGVGTDTQYF; CDR3nt: TGCGCCAGCAGCCAGCCCCCAAGCGGGGTAGGAACAGATACGCAGTATTTT